The T cell receptor (beta chain) under discussion was sequenced for a study of blood T cell repertoires in COVID-19. Study-wide background: T cells, B-cell-depleted T cells, or PBMCs supplied cDNA or gDNA.

V was cut by 6 bases and J by 4 bases, with 14 bases left in between. Germline loops: CDR1 SGHRS, CDR2 YFSETQ. The CDR3 covers 14 residues. As processed by the authors: Reference gene primer amplification gave estimated nucleated cell counts. The table came from immunoSEQ multiplex PCR; TCRdb's copy has only in-frame clones and leaves some out. That table gives V, J and clone size, and the DNA gave D and trimming. Here the sample spans about 120,000 clones, around 90% being singletons. The chain combines TRBV5-1 with TRBJ2-1, with D possibly TRBD1 on 6 matching bases. This receptor was identified in a woman aged 55-70 years with COVID-19, enrolled during active disease. Sequenced input: peripheral blood. The CDR3 here is CASTPLDSYNEQFF. Written as DNA, the CDR3 is TGCGCCAGCACCCCGTTGGACAGTTACAATGAGCAGTTCTTC.